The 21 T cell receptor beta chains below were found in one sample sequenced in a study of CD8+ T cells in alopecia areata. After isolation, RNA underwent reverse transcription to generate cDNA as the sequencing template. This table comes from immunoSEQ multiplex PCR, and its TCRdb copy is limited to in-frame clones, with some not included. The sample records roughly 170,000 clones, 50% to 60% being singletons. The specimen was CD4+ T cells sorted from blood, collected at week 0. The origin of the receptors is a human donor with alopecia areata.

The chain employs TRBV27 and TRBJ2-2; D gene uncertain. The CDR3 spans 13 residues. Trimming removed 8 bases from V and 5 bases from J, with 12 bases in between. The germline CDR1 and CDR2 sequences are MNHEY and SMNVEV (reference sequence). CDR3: CASGIGWTGELFF. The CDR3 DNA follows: TGTGCCAGCGGTATAGGCTGGACCGGGGAGCTGTTTTTT.

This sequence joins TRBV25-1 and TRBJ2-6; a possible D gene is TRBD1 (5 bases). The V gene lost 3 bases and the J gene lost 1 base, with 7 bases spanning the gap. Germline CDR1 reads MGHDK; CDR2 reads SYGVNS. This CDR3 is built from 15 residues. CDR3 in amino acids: CASSDQGSGANVLTF. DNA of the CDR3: TGTGCCAGCAGTGACCAGGGATCTGGGGCCAACGTCCTGACTTTC.

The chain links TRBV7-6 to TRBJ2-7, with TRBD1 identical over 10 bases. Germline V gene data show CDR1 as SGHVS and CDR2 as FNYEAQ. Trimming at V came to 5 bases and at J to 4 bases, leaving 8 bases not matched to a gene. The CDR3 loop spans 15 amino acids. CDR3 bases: TGTGCCAGCAGCACCGCGGGACAGGGGATTTACGAGCAGTACTTC. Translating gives CASSTAGQGIYEQYF.

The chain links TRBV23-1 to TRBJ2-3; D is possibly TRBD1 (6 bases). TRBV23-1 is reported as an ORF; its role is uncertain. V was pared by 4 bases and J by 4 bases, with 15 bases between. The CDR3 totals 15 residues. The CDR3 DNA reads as TGCGCCAGCAGTCCCTCCACAGGGCTCGCAGATACGCAGTATTTT. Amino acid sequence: CASSPSTGLADTQYF.

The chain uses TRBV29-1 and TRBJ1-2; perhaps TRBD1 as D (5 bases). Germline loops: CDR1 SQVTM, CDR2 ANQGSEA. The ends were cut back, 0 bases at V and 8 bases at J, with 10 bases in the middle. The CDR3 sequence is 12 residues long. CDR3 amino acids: CSVEDLGVGYTF. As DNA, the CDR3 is TGCAGCGTTGAAGATCTAGGGGTCGGCTACACCTTC.

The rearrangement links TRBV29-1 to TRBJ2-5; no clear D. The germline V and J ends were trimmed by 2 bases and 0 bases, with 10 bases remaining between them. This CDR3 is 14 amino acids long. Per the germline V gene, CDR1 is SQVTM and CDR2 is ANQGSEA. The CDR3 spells CSVEQVLYQETQYF. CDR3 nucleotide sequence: TGCAGCGTTGAACAGGTTTTGTACCAAGAGACCCAGTACTTC. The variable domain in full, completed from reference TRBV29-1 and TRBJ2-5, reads SAVISQKPSRDICQRGTSLTIQCQVDSQVTMMFWYRQQPGQSLTLIATANQGSEATYESGFVIDKFPISRPNLTFSTLTVSNMSPEDSSIYLCSVEQVLYQETQYFGPGTRLLVL.

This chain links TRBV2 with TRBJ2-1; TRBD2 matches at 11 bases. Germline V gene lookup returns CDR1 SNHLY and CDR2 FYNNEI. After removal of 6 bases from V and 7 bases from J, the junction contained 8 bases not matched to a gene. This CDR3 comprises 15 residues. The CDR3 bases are TGTGCCAGCAGGCCAGGACTAGCGGGCCCAAATGAGCAGTTCTTC. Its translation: CASRPGLAGPNEQFF.

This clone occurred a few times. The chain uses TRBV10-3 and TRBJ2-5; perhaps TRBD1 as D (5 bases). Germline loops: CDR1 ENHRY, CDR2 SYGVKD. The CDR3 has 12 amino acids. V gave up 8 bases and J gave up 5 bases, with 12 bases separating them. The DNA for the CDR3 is TGTGCCATCGGGGCTGGGGTCGAGACCCAGTACTTC. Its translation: CAIGAGVETQYF.

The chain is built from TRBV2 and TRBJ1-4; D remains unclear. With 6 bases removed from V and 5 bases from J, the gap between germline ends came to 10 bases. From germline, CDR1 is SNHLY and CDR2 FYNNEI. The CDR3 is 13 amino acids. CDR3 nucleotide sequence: TGTGCCAGCAGCCCGGACTGGAATGAAAAACTGTTTTTT. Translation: CASSPDWNEKLFF.

The CDR3 protein is CASSYSGDEAFF. The CDR3 region has the DNA TGTGCCAGCAGTTACTCGGGAGATGAAGCTTTCTTT. V is TRBV6-5 and J is TRBJ1-1, with no clear D. Germline V gene data show CDR1 as MNHEY and CDR2 as SVGAGI. This CDR3 spans 12 amino acids. The V end was cut by 0 bases, the J end by 7 bases, with 6 bases between.

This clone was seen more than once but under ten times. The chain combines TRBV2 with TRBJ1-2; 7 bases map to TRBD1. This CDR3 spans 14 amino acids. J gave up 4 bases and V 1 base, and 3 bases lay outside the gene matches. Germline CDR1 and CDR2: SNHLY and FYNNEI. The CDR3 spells CASSEGQGSYGYTF. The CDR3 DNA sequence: TGTGCCAGCAGTGAAGGACAGGGTTCCTATGGCTACACCTTC.

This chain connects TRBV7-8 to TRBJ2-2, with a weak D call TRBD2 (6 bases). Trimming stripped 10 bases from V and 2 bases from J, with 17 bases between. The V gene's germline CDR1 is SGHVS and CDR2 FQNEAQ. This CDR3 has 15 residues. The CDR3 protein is CATRPAGTNTGELFF. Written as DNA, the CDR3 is TGTGCCACCCGCCCCGCCGGGACTAACACCGGGGAGCTGTTTTTT.

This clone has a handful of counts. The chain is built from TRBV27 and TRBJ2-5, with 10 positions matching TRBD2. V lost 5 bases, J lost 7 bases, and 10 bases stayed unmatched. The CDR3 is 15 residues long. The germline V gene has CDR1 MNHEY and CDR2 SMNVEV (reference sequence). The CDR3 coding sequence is TGTGCCAGCAGTGCGCTAGCGGGGGCAGAAGGGACCCAGTACTTC. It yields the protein CASSALAGAEGTQYF.

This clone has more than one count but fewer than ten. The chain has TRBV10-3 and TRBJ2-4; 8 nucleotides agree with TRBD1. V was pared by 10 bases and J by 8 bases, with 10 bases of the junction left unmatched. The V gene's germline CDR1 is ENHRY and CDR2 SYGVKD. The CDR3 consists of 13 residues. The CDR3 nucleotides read TGTGCCAGTCAACAGGGGGATTGGGACATTCAGTACTTC. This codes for CASQQGDWDIQYF.

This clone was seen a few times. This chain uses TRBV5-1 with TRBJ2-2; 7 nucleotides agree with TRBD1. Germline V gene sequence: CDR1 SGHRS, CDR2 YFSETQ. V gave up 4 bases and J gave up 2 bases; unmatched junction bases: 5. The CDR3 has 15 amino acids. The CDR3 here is CASSGRQGNTGELFF. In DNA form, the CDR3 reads TGCGCCAGCAGCGGAAGACAGGGTAACACCGGGGAGCTGTTTTTT.

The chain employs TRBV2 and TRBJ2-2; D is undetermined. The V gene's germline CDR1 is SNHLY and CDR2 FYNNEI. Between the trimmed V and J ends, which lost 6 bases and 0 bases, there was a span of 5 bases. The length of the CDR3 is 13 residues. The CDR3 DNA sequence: TGTGCCAGCAGGTTTGCGAACACCGGGGAGCTGTTTTTT. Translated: CASRFANTGELFF.

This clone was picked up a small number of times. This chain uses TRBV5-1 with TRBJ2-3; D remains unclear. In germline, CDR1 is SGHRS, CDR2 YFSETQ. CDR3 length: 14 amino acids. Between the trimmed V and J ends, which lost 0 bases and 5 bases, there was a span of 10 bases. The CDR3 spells CASSLASAEDTQYF. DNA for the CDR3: TGCGCCAGCAGCTTGGCATCGGCGGAAGATACGCAGTATTTT.

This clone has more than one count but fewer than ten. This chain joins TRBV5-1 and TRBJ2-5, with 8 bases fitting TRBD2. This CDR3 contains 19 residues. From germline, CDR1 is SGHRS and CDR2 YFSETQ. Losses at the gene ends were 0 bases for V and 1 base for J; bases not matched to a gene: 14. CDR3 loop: CASSLEVAGSLQPQETQYF. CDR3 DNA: TGCGCCAGCAGCTTGGAGGTAGCGGGGAGCCTCCAACCCCAAGAGACCCAGTACTTC.

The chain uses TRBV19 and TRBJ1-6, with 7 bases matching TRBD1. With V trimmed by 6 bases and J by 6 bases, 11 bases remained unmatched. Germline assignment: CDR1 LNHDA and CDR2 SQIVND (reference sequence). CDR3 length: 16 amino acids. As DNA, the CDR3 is TGTGCCAGTAGACAAAACAGGGGTTCTTTTAATTCACCCCTCCACTTT. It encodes CASRQNRGSFNSPLHF.

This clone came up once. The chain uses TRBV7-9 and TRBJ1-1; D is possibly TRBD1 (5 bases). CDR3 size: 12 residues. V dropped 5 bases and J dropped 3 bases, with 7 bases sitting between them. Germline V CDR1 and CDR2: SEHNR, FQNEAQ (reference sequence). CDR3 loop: CASSRGDTEAFF. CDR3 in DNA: TGTGCCAGCAGCCGGGGGGACACTGAAGCTTTCTTT.

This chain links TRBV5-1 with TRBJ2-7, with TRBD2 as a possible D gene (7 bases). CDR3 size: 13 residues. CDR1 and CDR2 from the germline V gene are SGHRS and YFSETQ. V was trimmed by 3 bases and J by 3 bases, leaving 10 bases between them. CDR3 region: CASSWGGLYEQYF. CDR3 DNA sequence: TGCGCCAGCAGCTGGGGGGGCCTCTACGAGCAGTACTTC.